This T cell receptor beta chain emerged from a study of CD8+CD57+ T cells in acquired aplastic anemia listed by TCRdb under 2018. Study-level background: A mean of approximately 3 ug of DNA, ranging from roughly 0.2 to 27.4 ug, was extracted from sorted CD4+ and CD8+ cells. CD8+CD57+ expansion was defined as a frequency above the mean frequency observed in healthy subjects. The full study reports these points: Although some 28 CD8+ CDR3 sequences were shared by patients and controls, these sequences appeared highly expressed in patients and within the immunodominant clones of patients. Between patients and healthy controls, no significant difference in CD8+ Simpson's diversity was found (P=0.060).

Expansion of CD8+CD57+ cells had been shown by flow cytometry in the patients chosen for sequencing. All patients had severe acquired aplastic anemia diagnosed by International Study of Aplastic Anemia and Agranulocytosis and Camitta criteria. No patient had received any therapy when blood was sampled. TCR repertoires of sorted CD4+ and CD8+ blood T cells from severe aplastic anemia patients and healthy subjects were deep-sequenced in the study. In the USA, patient enrollment took place under clinicaltrials.gov protocols 00001620, 01623167, 00001397, 00071045, 00081523 and 00961064. Ficoll-Paque density gradient centrifugation was used to isolate peripheral blood mononuclear cells. Before DNA extraction, CD4+ and CD8+ T cells were sorted by FACS or by magnetic beads. At least ten counts were recorded for this clonotype. No antigen is known for it. No base qualities exist here, and no much larger clone lies one base off it.

Profiling of TCR beta VDJ combinations and CDR3 sequences used genomic DNA as the template. TCR repertoire sequencing was run on an Illumina HiSeq 2000. The original methods were these. Repertoire assessment relied on Simpson's diversity index, CDR3 size and DJ length profiles, and TRBV/TRBJ rearrangement plots. The most abundant DNA sequence in the deep sequencing data was taken as the immunodominant clone. CDR3 amino acid sequences were screened for sharing across subjects and were compared with published repertoires and the VDJdb database. TCRdb trimmed the raw reads at Q25, called clones with MiXCR and kept productive beta chains. Entries that share a CDR3 protein sequence are merged under the most common genes and DNA. For this entry, the V and J calls and clone size follow TCRdb and not the study's own pipeline. This sample holds about 470,000 distinct CDR3 sequences; about a third were observed only once. The top ten clonotypes cover 0.82% of the sample.

The germline ends are 8 bases apart after V is trimmed by 2 bases and J by 7 bases. CDR1 and CDR2 were assigned from the germline V gene (reference sequence) as GTSNPN and SVGIG. From the cysteine through the phenylalanine, the CDR3 covers 11 amino acids. Solely the CDR3 DNA is kept, with 33 bases framed from the first base. The chain is assembled from TRBV30 and TRBJ1-2, and TRBD1 may be the D gene, going by 5 matching bases. What was sequenced was sorted CD4+, CD8+, or CD8+CD57+ T cells (not recorded which) from PBMCs. The source is a human donor with aplastic anemia. For the CDR3, the sequence is CAWSPGSGYTF. The DNA is as follows: TGTGCCTGGAGTCCAGGGTCTGGCTACACCTTC.